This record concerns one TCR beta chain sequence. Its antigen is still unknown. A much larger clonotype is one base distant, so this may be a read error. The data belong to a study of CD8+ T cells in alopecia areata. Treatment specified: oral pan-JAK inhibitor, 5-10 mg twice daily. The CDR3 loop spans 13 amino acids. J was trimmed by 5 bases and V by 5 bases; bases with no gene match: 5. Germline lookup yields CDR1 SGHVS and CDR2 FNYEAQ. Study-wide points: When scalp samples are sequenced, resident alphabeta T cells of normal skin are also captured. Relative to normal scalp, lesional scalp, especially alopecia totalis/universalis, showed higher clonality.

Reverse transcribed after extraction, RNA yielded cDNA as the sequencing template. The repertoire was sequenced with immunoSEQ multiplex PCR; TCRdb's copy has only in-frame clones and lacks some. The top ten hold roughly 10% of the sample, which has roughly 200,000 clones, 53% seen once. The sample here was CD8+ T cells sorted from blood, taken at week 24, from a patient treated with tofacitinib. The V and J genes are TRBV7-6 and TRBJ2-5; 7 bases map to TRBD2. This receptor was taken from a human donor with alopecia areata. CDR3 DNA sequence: TGTGCCAGCAGCCCGACTAGCCGGGAGACCCAGTACTTC. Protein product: CASSPTSRETQYF. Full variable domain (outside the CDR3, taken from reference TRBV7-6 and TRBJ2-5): GAGVSQSPRYKVTKRGQDVALRCDPISGHVSLYWYRQALGQGPEFLTYFNYEAQQDKSGLPNDRFSAERPEGSISTLTIQRTEQRDSAMYRCASSPTSRETQYFGPGTRLLVL.